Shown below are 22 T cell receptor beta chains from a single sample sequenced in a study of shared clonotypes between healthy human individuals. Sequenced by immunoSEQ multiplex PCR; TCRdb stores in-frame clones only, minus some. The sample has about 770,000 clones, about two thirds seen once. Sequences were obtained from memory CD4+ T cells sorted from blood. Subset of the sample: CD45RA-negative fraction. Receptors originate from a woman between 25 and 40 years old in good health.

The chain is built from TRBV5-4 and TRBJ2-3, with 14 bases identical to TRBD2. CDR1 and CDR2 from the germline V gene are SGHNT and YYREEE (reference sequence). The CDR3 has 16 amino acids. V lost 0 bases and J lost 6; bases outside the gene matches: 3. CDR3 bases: TGTGCCAGCAGCTTGGGGACTAGCGGGAGGTCTGATACGCAGTATTTT. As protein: CASSLGTSGRSDTQYF.

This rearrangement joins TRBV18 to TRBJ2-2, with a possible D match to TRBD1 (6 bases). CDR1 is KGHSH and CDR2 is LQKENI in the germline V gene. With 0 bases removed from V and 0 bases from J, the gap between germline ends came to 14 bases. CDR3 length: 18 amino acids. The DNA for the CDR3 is TGTGCCAGCTCACCACCAGGGGTTACAGGGACGAACACCGGGGAGCTGTTTTTT. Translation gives CASSPPGVTGTNTGELFF.

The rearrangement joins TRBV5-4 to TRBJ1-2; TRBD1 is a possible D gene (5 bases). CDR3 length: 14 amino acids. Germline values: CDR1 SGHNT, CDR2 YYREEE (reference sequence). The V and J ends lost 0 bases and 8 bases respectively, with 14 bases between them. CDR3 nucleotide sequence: TGTGCCAGCAGCTTGGTAGCAGGGTTTGGAGGCTACACCTTC. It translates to CASSLVAGFGGYTF.

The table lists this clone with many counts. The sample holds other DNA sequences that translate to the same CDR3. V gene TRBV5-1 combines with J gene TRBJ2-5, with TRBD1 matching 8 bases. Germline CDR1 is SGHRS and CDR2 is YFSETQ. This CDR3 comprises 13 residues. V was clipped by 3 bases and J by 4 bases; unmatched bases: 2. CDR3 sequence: CASSYGQGETQYF. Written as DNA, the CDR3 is TGCGCCAGCAGCTACGGACAGGGAGAGACCCAGTACTTC.

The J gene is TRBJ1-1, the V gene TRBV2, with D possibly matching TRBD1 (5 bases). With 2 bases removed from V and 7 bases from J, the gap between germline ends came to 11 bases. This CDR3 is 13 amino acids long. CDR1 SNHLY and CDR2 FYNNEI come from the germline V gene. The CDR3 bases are TGTGCCAGCAGTGAATCCAGGGATAATGAAGCTTTCTTT. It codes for CASSESRDNEAFF.

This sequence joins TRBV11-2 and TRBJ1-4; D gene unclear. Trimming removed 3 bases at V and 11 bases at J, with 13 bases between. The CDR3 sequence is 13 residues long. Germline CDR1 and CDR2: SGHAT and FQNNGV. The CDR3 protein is CASSLTTLGKLFF. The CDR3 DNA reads TGTGCCAGCAGCTTGACGACCCTGGGGAAACTGTTTTTT.

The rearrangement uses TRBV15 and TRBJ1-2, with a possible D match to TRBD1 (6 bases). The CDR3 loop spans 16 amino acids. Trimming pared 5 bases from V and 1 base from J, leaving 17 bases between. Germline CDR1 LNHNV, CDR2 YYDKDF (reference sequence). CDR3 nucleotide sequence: TGTGCCACCAGCGATCAGGGGAACCTATTTAACTATGGCTACACCTTC. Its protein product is CATSDQGNLFNYGYTF.

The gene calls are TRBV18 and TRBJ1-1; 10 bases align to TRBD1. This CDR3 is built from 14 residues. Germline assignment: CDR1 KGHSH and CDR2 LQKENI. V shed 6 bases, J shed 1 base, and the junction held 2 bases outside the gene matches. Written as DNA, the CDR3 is TGTGCCAGCTCGGGGACAGGGGAGAACACTGAAGCTTTCTTT. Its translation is CASSGTGENTEAFF.

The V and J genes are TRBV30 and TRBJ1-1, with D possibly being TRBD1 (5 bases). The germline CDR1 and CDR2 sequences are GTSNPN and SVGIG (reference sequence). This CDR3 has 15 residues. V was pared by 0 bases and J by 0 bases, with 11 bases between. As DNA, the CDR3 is TGTGCCTGGAGTGTCCGGGGAGGGGTGAACACTGAAGCTTTCTTT. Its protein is CAWSVRGGVNTEAFF. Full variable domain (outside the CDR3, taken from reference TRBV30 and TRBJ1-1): SQTIHQWPATLVQPVGSPLSLECTVEGTSNPNLYWYRQAAGRGLQLLFYSVGIGQISSEVPQNLSASRPQDRQFILSSKKLLLSDSGFYLCAWSVRGGVNTEAFFGQGTRLTVV.

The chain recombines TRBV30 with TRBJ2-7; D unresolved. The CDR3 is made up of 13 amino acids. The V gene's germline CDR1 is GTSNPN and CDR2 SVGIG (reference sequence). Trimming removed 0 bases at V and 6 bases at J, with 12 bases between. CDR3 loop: CAWSVHERREQYF. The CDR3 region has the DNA TGTGCCTGGAGTGTACACGAACGCCGCGAGCAGTACTTC.

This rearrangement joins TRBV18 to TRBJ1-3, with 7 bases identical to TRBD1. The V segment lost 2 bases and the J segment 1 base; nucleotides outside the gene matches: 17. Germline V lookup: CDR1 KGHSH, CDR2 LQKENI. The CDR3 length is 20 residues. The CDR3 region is CASSPVWDSLAAPSGNTIYF. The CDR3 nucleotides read TGTGCCAGCTCACCAGTTTGGGACAGCCTAGCCGCTCCTTCTGGAAACACCATATATTTT.

DNA of the CDR3: TGTGCCAGCAAATCCCTAGCGCCATATACGCAGTATTTT. As protein: CASKSLAPYTQYF. The V call is TRBV27, the J call TRBJ2-3; perhaps TRBD2 as D (6 bases). Germline CDR1 is MNHEY and CDR2 is SMNVEV (reference sequence). This CDR3 is 13 amino acids long. Trimming stripped 7 bases from V and 7 bases from J, with 15 bases between.

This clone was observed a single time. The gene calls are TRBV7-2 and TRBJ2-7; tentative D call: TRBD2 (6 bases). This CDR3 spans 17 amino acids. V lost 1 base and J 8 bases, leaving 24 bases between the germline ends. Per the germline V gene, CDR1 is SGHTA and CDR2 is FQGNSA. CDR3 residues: CASSLDYAVAEPTKQYF. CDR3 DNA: TGTGCCAGCAGCTTAGATTACGCGGTAGCGGAACCTACGAAGCAGTACTTC.

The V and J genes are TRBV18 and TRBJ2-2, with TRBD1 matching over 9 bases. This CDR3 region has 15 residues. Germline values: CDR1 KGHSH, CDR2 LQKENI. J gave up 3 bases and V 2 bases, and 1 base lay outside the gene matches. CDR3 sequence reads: CASSPWTGDTGELFF. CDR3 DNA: TGTGCCAGCTCACCATGGACAGGGGACACCGGGGAGCTGTTTTTT.

As DNA, the CDR3 is TGTGCCAGCAGCCAAGATCCGGCAGATACGCAGTATTTT. It encodes CASSQDPADTQYF. The V call is TRBV4-2, the J call TRBJ2-3; the D is unclear. The CDR3 consists of 13 residues. The V end lost 0 bases, the J end lost 4 bases, and 5 bases lay between the germline ends. Germline V CDR1 and CDR2: LGHNA, YNFKEQ.

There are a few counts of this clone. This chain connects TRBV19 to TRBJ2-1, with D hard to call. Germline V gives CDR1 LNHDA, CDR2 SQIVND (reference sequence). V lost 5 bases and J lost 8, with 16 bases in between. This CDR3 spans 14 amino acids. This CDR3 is CASSSVLGSYEQFF. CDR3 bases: TGTGCCAGTAGTTCAGTCCTAGGTAGCTATGAGCAGTTCTTC.

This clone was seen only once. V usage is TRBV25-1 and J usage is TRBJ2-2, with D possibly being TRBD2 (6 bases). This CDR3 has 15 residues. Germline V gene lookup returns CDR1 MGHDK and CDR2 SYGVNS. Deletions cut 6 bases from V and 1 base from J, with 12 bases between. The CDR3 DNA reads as TGTGCCAGCAGAACGGGACTCCAGAACACCGGGGAGCTGTTTTTT. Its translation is CASRTGLQNTGELFF.

CDR3 in amino acids: CASRLGGNSYEQYF. CDR3 coding DNA: TGTGCCAGCAGGCTAGGGGGTAACTCCTACGAGCAGTACTTC. The chain joins TRBV28 to TRBJ2-7; a weak D match, TRBD1 (6 bases). V was cut by 6 bases and J by 0 bases, with 12 bases left in between. CDR1 is MDHEN, CDR2 SYDVKM, per germline. The CDR3 spans 14 residues.

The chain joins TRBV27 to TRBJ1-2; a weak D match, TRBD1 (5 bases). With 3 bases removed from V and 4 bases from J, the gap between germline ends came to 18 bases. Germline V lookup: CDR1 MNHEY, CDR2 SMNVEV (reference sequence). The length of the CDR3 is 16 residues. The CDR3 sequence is CASSFKVSGGIYGYTF. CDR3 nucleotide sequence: TGTGCCAGCAGTTTCAAGGTTAGCGGGGGTATCTATGGCTACACCTTC.

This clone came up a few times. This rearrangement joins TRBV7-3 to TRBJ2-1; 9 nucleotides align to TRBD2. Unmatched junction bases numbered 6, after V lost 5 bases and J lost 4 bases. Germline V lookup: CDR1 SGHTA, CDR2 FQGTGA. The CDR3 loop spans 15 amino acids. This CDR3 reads CASSPGSGSYNEQFF. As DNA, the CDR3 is TGTGCCAGCAGCCCGGGTAGCGGGAGTTACAATGAGCAGTTCTTC.

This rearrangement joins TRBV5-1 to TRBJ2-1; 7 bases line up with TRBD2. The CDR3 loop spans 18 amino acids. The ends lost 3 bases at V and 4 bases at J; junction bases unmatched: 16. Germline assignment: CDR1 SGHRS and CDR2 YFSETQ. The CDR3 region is CASSSQGGRAGRYNEQFF. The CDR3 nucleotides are TGCGCCAGCAGCTCCCAGGGCGGGAGAGCGGGGAGGTACAATGAGCAGTTCTTC.

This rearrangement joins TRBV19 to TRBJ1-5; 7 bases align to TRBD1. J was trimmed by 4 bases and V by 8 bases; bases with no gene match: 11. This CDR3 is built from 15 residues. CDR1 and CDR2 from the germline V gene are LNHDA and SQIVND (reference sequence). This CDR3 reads CASGLTGTVNQPQHF. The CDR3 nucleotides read TGTGCCAGTGGATTAACGGGGACAGTAAATCAGCCCCAGCATTTT.